The clone carrying this T cell receptor beta chain was observed at least ten times. Its antigen is not known. This sample's TCRbeta library carried unique molecular identifier barcodes. TCRdb reprocessed the PCR reads with MiXCR, giving one entry per CDR3 protein. The sample includes 200,000 to 250,000 distinct CDR3 sequences, roughly 8.2% of them seen just once. V dropped 4 bases and J dropped 13 bases, with 14 bases sitting between them. CDR3 length equals 13 residues. Germline V gene data show CDR1 as SGHTA and CDR2 as FQGTGA. This entry comes from a study of T-cell reconstitution after alpha-beta-depleted transplantation in children. Notes on the study in general: Alpha-beta T cells present about two months after transplant were reported to originate from several hundred expanded graft clones. The high TCRbeta diversity at day 60 in some patients came from surviving recipient T cells and thymic progenitors. Newly generated T cells supplied most T-cell counts and diversity one year post-transplant.

The receptor was derived from a male patient younger than 18 who had a stem cell transplant for acute lymphoblastic leukemia, so the T cells may come from the graft donor. Sequencing used PBMCs, mostly from graft donor cells, obtained 180 days after TCRalphabeta/CD19-depleted stem cell transplant. This chain links TRBV7-3 with TRBJ1-6, with TRBD1 as a possible D gene (5 bases). CDR3 nucleotides: TGTGCCAGCAGCTGGACACCTAGGGAGCCCCTCCACTTT. Translating it yields CASSWTPREPLHF.